One and the same sample provided the 7 T cell receptor beta chains below, sequenced in a study of blood T cell repertoires in COVID-19. Using immunoSEQ multiplex PCR, the repertoire was profiled, and TCRdb retains in-frame clones only, with some absent. Of 300,000 to 400,000 clones in the sample, roughly 90% are singletons; the top ten hold over 0.9%. Source material: PBMCs or T cells enriched from blood (not recorded which). These TCRs come from a woman in her thirties with acute COVID-19.

The rearrangement joins TRBV11-2 to TRBJ2-1; 8 bases map to TRBD2. The J segment lost 3 bases and the V segment lost 3 bases, leaving 4 bases of the junction unmatched. Germline-derived CDR1 and CDR2 are SGHAT and FQNNGV. The CDR3 sequence is 15 residues long. The CDR3 nucleotides are TGTGCCAGCAGCTTCATAGCGGGGATCTACAATGAGCAGTTCTTC. Protein: CASSFIAGIYNEQFF.

Comment on this clone: The CDR3 carries no conserved terminal phenylalanine or tryptophan, so it likely arises from a read error. It is unclear where the CDR3 begins or ends on the DNA, so no DNA is shown, and the CDR3 is as TCRdb lists it. The chain has TRBV6-2 or TRBV6-3 and TRBJ1-2; the D call of TRBD1 is as the table states it, not checked on the DNA. Both ends counted, the CDR3 spans 13 residues. CDR1 and CDR2 from the germline V gene are MNHEY and SVGEGT. This CDR3 is CASSYPGQPTPRY.

This clone was observed a single time. The chain carries TRBV2 and TRBJ2-2, with D perhaps TRBD1 (5 bases). V was pared by 7 bases and J by 4 bases, with 7 bases between. The CDR3 runs to 12 residues. The germline V gene encodes CDR1 SNHLY and CDR2 FYNNEI. CDR3 sequence: CASIQGTGELFF. CDR3 bases: TGTGCCAGCATTCAGGGCACCGGGGAGCTGTTTTTT.

This sequence joins TRBV24-1 and TRBJ2-5, with D possibly matching TRBD1 (5 bases). Trimming pared 4 bases from V and 1 base from J, leaving 9 bases between. Per germline, CDR1 KGHDR and CDR2 SFDVKD. This CDR3 comprises 14 residues. CDR3 in amino acids: CATSDFRAQETQYF. The CDR3 DNA reads TGTGCCACCAGTGACTTCAGGGCCCAAGAGACCCAGTACTTC.

The chain couples TRBV7-9 to TRBJ2-5; D is uncertain. Trimming took 4 bases from V and 4 from J, leaving 10 bases between them. Germline CDR1 reads SEHNR; CDR2 reads FQNEAQ (reference sequence). CDR3 size: 13 residues. CDR3 residues: CASSSRGRETQYF. The CDR3 DNA is TGTGCCAGCAGCTCTCGAGGAAGAGAGACCCAGTACTTC.

This sequence joins TRBV5-1 and TRBJ1-1; no definite D call. Trimming left V 4 bases short and J 0 bases short, with 10 bases between. The length of the CDR3 is 14 residues. Germline V CDR1 and CDR2: SGHRS, YFSETQ. The CDR3 sequence is CASSARLLNTEAFF. DNA for the CDR3: TGCGCCAGCAGCGCCCGACTTTTGAACACTGAAGCTTTCTTT.

J is TRBJ2-1 and V is TRBV7-3; TRBD2 matches at 16 bases. CDR1 is SGHTA and CDR2 is FQGTGA in the germline V gene. The CDR3 is made up of 15 amino acids. V was pared by 5 bases and J by 15 bases, with 10 bases of the junction left unmatched. CDR3 nucleotides: TGTGCCAGCAGCACACAGGGGACTAGCGGGGGGGCCCTGTTCTTC. As protein: CASSTQGTSGGALFF.